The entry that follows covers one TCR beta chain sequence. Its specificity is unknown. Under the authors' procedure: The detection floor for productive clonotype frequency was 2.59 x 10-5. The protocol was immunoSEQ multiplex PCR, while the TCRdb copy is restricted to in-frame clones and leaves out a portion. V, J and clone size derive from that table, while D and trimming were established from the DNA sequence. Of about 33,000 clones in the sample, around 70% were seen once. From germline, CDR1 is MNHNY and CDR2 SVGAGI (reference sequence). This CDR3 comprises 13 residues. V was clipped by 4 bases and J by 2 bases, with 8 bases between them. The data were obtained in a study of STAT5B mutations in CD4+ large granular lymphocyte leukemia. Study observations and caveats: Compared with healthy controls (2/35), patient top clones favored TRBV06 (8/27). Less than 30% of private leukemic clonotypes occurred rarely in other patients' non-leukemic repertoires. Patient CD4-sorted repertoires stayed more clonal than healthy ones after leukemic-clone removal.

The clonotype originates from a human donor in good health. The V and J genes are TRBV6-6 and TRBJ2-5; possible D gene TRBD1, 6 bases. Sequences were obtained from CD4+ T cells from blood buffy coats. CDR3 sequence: CASSSGDQETQYF. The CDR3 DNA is TGTGCCAGCAGTTCAGGGGATCAAGAGACCCAGTACTTC.